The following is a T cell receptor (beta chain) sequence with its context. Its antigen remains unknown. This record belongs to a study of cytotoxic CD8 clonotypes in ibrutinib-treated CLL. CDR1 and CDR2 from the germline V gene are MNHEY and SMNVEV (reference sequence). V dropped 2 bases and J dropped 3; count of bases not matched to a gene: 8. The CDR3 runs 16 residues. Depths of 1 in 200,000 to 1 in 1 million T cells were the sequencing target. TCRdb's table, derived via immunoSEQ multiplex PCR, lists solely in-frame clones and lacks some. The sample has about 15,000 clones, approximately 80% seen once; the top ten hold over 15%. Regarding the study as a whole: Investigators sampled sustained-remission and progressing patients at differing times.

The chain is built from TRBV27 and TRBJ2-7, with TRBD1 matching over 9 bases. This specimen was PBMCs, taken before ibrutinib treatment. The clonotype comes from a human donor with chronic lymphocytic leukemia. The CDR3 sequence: CASSLKGDRAVYEQYF. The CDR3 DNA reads TGTGCCAGCAGTTTAAAAGGGGACAGGGCCGTCTACGAGCAGTACTTC.